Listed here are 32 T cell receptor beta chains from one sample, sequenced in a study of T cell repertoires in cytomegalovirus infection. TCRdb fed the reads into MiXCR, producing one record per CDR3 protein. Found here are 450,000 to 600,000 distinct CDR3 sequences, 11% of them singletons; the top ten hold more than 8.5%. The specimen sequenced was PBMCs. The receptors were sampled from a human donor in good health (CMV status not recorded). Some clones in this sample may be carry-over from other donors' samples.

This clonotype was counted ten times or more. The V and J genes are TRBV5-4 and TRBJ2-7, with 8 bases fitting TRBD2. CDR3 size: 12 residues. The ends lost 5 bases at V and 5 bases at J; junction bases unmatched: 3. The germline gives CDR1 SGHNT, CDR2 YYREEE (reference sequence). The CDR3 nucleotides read TGTGCCAGCAGTCGGGGGGGCAACGAGCAGTACTTC. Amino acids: CASSRGGNEQYF.

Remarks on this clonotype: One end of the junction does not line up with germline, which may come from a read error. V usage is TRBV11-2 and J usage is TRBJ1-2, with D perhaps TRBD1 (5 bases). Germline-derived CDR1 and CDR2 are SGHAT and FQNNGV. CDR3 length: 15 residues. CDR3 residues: CASSLDGRANYGYTF. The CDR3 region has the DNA TGTGCCAGCAGCCTAGACGGCAGGGCCAACTATGGCTACACCTTC.

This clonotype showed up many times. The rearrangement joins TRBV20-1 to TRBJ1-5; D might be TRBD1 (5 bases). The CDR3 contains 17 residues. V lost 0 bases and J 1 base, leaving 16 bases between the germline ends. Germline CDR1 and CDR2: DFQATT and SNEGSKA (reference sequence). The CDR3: CSARDLLQEQSNQPQHF. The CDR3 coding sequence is TGCAGTGCTAGAGATTTACTACAGGAGCAGAGCAATCAGCCCCAGCATTTT.

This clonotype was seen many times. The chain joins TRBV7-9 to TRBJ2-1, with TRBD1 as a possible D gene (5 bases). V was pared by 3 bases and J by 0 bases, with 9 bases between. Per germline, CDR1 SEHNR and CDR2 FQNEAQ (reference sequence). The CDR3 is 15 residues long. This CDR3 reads CASSLGQGSYNEQFF. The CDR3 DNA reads TGTGCCAGCAGCTTGGGGCAGGGCTCCTACAATGAGCAGTTCTTC.

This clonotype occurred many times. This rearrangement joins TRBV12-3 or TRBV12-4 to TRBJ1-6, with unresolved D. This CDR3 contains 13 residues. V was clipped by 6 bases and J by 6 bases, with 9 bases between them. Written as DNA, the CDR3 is TGTGCCAGCAGCTCGGTTTCTAATTCACCCCTCCACTTT. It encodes CASSSVSNSPLHF.

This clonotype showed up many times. DNA for the CDR3: TGTGCCAGCAGCTTAGGGGCCGGTCCCAAGGTGGGCACTGAAGCTTTCTTT. It codes for CASSLGAGPKVGTEAFF. The genes are TRBV11-2 and TRBJ1-1; D is uncertain. This CDR3 has 17 residues. Germline-derived CDR1 and CDR2 are SGHAT and FQNNGV. With 1 base removed from V and 4 bases from J, the gap between germline ends came to 19 bases.

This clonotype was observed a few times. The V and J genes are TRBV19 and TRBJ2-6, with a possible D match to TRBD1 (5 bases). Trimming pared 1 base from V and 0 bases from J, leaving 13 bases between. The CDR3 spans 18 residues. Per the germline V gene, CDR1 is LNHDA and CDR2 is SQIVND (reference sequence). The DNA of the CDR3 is TGTGCCAGTAGTATAGTTGGGGCAATTTACTCTGGGGCCAACGTCCTGACTTTC. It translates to CASSIVGAIYSGANVLTF.

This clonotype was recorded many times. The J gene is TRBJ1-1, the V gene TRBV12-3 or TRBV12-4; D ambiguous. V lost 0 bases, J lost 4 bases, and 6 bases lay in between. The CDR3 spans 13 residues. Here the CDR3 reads CASSLAVGTEAFF. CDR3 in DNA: TGTGCCAGCAGTTTAGCGGTGGGCACTGAAGCTTTCTTT.

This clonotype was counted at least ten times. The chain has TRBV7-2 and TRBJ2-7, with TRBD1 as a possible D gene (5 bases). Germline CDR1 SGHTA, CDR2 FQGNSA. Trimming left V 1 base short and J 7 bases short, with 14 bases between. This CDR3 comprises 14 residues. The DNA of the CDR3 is TGTGCCAGCAGCTTAGAACAGGCCCGCCGAGAGCAGTACTTC. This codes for CASSLEQARREQYF.

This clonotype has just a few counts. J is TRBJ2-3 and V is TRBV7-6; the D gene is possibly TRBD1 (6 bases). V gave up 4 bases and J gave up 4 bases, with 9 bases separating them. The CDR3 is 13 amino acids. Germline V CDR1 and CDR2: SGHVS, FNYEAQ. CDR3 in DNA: TGTGCCAGCAGCTCGGACAGAGCAGATACGCAGTATTTT. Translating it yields CASSSDRADTQYF. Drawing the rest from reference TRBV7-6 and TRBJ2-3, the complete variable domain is GAGVSQSPRYKVTKRGQDVALRCDPISGHVSLYWYRQALGQGPEFLTYFNYEAQQDKSGLPNDRFSAERPEGSISTLTIQRTEQRDSAMYRCASSSDRADTQYFGPGTRLTVL.

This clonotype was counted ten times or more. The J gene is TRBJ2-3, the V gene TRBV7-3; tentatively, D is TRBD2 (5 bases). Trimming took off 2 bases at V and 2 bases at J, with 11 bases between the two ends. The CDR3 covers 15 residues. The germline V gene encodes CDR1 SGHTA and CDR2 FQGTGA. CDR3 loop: CASSLSGINTDTQYF. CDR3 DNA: TGTGCCAGCAGCTTATCGGGAATCAACACAGATACGCAGTATTTT.

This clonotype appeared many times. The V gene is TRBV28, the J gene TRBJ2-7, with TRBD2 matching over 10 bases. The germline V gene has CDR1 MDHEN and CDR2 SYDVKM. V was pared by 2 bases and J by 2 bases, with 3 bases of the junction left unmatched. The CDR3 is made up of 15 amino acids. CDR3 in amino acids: CASSLGGLAPYEQYF. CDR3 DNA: TGTGCCAGCAGTTTAGGGGGACTAGCGCCCTACGAGCAGTACTTC. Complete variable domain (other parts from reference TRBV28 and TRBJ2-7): DVKVTQSSRYLVKRTGEKVFLECVQDMDHENMFWYRQDPGLGLRLIYFSYDVKMKEKGDIPEGYSVSREKKERFSLILESASTNQTSMYLCASSLGGLAPYEQYFGPGTRLTVT.

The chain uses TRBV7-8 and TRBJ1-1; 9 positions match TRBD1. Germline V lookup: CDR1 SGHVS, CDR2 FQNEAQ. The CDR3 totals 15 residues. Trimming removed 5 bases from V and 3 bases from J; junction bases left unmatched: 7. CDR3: CASSGTGGADTEAFF. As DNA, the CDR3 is TGTGCCAGCAGCGGTACAGGGGGCGCCGACACTGAAGCTTTCTTT.

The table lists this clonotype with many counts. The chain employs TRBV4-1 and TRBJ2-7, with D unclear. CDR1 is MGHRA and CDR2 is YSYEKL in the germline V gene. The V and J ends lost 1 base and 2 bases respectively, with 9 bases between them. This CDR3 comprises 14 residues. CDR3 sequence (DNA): TGCGCCAGCAGCCAAGGCCAGGATGCCTACGAGCAGTACTTC. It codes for CASSQGQDAYEQYF.

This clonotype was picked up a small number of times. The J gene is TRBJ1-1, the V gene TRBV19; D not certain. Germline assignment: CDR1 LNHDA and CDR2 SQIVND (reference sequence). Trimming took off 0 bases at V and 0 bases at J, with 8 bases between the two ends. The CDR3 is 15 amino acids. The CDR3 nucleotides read TGTGCCAGTAGTATAGAGAAGGGAGTGAACACTGAAGCTTTCTTT. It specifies CASSIEKGVNTEAFF.

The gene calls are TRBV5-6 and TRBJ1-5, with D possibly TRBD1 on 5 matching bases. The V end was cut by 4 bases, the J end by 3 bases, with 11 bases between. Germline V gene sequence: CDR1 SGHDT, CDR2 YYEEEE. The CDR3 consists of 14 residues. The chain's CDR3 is CASSPRDVNQPQHF. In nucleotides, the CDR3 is TGTGCCAGCAGCCCGCGGGACGTCAATCAGCCCCAGCATTTT.

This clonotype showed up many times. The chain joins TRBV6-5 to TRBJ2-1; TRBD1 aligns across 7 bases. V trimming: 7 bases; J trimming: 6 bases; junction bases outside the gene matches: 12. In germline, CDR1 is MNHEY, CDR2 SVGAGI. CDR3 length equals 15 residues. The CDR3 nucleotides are TGTGCCAGCACCGGAAGGGGCAGGGGGAGCAATGAGCAGTTCTTC. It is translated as CASTGRGRGSNEQFF.

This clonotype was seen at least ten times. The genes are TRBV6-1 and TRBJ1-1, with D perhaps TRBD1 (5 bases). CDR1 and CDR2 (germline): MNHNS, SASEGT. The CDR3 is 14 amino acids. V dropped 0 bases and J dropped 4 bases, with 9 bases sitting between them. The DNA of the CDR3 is TGTGCCAGCAGTGAAGCGGGGGGGACCACTGAAGCTTTCTTT. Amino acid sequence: CASSEAGGTTEAFF.

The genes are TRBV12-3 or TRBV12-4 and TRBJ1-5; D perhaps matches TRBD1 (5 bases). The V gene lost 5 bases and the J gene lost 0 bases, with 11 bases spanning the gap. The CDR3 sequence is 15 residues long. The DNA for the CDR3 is TGTGCCAGCAGTCCGGACACACATAGCAATCAGCCCCAGCATTTT. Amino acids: CASSPDTHSNQPQHF.

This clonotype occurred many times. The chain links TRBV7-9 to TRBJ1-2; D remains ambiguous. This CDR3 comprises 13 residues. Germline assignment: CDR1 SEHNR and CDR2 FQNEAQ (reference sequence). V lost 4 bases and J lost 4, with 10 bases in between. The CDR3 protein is CASSSQASYGYTF. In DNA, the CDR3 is TGTGCCAGCAGCTCCCAGGCTAGCTATGGCTACACCTTC.

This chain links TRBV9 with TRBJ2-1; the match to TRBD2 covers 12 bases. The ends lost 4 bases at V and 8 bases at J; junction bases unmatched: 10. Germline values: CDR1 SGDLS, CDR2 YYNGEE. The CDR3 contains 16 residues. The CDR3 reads CASSPLTSGRGDEQFF. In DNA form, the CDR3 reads TGTGCCAGCAGCCCCCTGACTAGCGGGAGAGGGGATGAGCAGTTCTTC.

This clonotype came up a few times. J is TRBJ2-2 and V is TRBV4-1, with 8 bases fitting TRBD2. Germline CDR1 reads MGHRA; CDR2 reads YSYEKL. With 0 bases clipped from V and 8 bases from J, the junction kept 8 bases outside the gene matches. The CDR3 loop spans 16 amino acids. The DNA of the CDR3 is TGCGCCAGCAGCCAAGACAGCGGGGGACTGAATGGGGAGCTGTTTTTT. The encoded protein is CASSQDSGGLNGELFF.

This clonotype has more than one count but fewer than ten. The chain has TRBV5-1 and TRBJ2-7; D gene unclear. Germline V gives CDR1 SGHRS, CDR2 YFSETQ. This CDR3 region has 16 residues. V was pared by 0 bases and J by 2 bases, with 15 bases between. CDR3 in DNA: TGCGCCAGCAGCTTGGGGCCCTCAGGCGGACCCTACGAGCAGTACTTC. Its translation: CASSLGPSGGPYEQYF.

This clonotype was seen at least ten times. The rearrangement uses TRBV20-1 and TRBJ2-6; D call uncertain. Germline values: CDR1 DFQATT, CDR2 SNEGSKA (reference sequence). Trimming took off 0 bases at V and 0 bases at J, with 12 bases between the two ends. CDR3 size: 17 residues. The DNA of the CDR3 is TGCAGTGCTAGAGATGGACGACATAACTCTGGGGCCAACGTCCTGACTTTC. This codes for CSARDGRHNSGANVLTF.

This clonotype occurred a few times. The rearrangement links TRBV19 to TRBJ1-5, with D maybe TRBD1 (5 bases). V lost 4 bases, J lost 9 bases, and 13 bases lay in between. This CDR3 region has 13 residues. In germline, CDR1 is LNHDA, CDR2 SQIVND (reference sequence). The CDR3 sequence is CASSTNAGRPQHF. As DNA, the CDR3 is TGTGCCAGTAGTACCAACGCAGGGCGGCCCCAGCATTTT. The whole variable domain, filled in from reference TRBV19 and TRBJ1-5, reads DGGITQSPKYLFRKEGQNVTLSCEQNLNHDAMYWYRQDPGQGLRLIYYSQIVNDFQKGDIAEGYSVSREKKESFPLTVTSAQKNPTAFYLCASSTNAGRPQHFGDGTRLSIL.

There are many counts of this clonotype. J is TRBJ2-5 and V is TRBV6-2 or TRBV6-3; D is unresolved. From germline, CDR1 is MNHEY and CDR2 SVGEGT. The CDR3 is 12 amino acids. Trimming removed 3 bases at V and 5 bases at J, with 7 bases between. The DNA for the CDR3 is TGTGCCAGCAGTTATGGGAAGGAGACCCAGTACTTC. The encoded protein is CASSYGKETQYF.

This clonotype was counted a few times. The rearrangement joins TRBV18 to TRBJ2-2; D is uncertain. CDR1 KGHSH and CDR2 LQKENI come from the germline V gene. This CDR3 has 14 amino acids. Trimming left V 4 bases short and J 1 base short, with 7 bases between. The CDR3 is CASSRERNTGELFF. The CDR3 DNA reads TGTGCCAGCTCACGCGAAAGGAACACCGGGGAGCTGTTTTTT.

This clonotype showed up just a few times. This chain's CDR3 is CASRMQGVEPQHF. In nucleotides, the CDR3 is TGTGCCAGTAGAATGCAGGGCGTGGAGCCCCAGCATTTT. The J gene is TRBJ1-5, the V gene TRBV19; TRBD1 might be the D (5 bases). Germline assignment: CDR1 LNHDA and CDR2 SQIVND (reference sequence). The CDR3 spans 13 residues. Trimming took off 6 bases at V and 8 bases at J, with 14 bases between the two ends.

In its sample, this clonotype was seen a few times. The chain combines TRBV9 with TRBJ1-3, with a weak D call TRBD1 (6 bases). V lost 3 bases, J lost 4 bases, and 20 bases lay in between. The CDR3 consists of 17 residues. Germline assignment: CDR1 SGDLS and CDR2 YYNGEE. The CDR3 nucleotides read TGTGCCAGCAGCGGGGGAAGACAGGCTGGCGGGGGAAACACCATATATTTT. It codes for CASSGGRQAGGGNTIYF.

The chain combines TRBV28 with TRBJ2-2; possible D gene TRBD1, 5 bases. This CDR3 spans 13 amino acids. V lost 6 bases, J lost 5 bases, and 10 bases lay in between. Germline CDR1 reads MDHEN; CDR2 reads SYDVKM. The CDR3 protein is CASRKGRTGELFF. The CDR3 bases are TGTGCCAGCAGGAAGGGGCGGACCGGGGAGCTGTTTTTT.

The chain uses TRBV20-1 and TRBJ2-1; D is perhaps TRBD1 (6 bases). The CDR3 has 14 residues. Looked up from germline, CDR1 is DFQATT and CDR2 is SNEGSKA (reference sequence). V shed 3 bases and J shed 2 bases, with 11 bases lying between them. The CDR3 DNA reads TGCAGTGCTAGGGGGGACAAGGCCTACAATGAGCAGTTCTTC. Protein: CSARGDKAYNEQFF.

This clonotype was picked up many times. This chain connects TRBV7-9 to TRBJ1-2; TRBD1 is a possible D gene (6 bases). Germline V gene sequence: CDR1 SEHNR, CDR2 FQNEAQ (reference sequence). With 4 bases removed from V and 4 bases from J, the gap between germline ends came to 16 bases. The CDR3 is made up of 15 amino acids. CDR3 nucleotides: TGTGCCAGCAGCTCCGAGTACGGGACATCCTATGGCTACACCTTC. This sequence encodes CASSSEYGTSYGYTF.